The 31 T cell receptor beta chains listed next were all sequenced from one sample in a study of response to subunit inactivated influenza vaccine. In TCRdb, the RT-PCR reads were re-called with MiXCR into one record per CDR3 protein. The top ten hold approximately 10% of the sample, which has hundreds of thousands of distinct CDR3 sequences, roughly 12% seen once. The source material was PBMCs from blood, sampled on the day of vaccination. The receptor set was obtained from a man aged 50 or older who received an inactivated influenza vaccine.

In this sample, this clonotype turned up many times. The chain joins TRBV18 to TRBJ1-1; no definite D call. Germline-derived CDR1 and CDR2 are KGHSH and LQKENI. Trimming left V 5 bases short and J 1 base short, with 8 bases between. The CDR3 sequence is 13 residues long. CDR3 sequence reads: CASSTDGNTEAFF. CDR3 nucleotide sequence: TGTGCCAGCTCAACGGACGGGAACACTGAAGCTTTCTTT. Supplemented by reference TRBV18 and TRBJ1-1, the full variable domain reads NAGVMQNPRHLVRRRGQEARLRCSPMKGHSHVYWYRQLPEEGLKFMVYLQKENIIDESGMPKERFSAEFPKEGPSILRIQQVVRGDSAAYFCASSTDGNTEAFFGQGTRLTVV.

V usage is TRBV28 and J usage is TRBJ2-7; D gene ambiguous. The germline CDR1 and CDR2 sequences are MDHEN and SYDVKM. This CDR3 spans 13 amino acids. Trimming removed 5 bases from V and 2 bases from J, with 10 bases in between. The CDR3 is CASSASTPYEQYF. The CDR3 DNA reads as TGTGCCAGCAGTGCATCTACCCCCTACGAGCAGTACTTC.

This clonotype has ten or more counts. CDR3 DNA: TGTGCCAGCAGTTTAGAATTATATGGCTACACCTTC. Amino acids: CASSLELYGYTF. The V and J genes are TRBV12-3 or TRBV12-4 and TRBJ1-2, with D unresolved. The CDR3 is made up of 12 amino acids. Between the trimmed V and J ends, which lost 1 base and 5 bases, there was a span of 5 bases.

The J gene is TRBJ1-3, the V gene TRBV12-3 or TRBV12-4; TRBD1 might be the D (6 bases). Trimming took 6 bases from V and 0 from J, leaving 9 bases between them. This CDR3 is built from 14 residues. The CDR3 DNA reads as TGTGCCAGCAGAATGGGGGCCTCTGGAAACACCATATATTTT. Translation gives CASRMGASGNTIYF.

This clonotype was found a few times. This CDR3 is CASSYTRSSYNEQFF. CDR3 nucleotides: TGTGCCAGCAGTTACACCAGGAGCTCCTACAATGAGCAGTTCTTC. V usage is TRBV6-5 and J usage is TRBJ2-1; D uncertain. Germline V gene sequence: CDR1 MNHEY, CDR2 SVGAGI. The CDR3 extends over 15 amino acids. Deletions cut 2 bases from V and 0 bases from J, with 8 bases between.

The rearrangement joins TRBV6-5 to TRBJ2-7, with 7 bases matching TRBD1. CDR3 length: 15 residues. V dropped 0 bases and J dropped 0; count of bases not matched to a gene: 2. Germline assignment: CDR1 MNHEY and CDR2 SVGAGI. This CDR3 is CASSYSTGLSYEQYF. In DNA, the CDR3 is TGTGCCAGCAGTTACTCGACAGGGCTCTCCTACGAGCAGTACTTC.

CDR3: CASSLEAGGPRNEQFF. CDR3 DNA sequence: TGCGCCAGCAGCTTGGAGGCGGGAGGGCCCCGGAATGAGCAGTTCTTC. This rearrangement joins TRBV5-1 to TRBJ2-1; 9 bases align to TRBD2. V lost 0 bases and J lost 7; bases outside the gene matches: 8. Germline V gives CDR1 SGHRS, CDR2 YFSETQ. The CDR3 runs 16 residues.

This clonotype has at least ten counts. CDR3 sequence (DNA): TGTGCCAGCAGTTACGGGACTAGCGGTTACAATGAGCAGTTCTTC. Protein: CASSYGTSGYNEQFF. The chain couples TRBV27 to TRBJ2-1, with TRBD2 matching over 11 bases. The germline gives CDR1 MNHEY, CDR2 SMNVEV (reference sequence). Trimming cost V 4 bases and J 4 bases; bases outside gene matches: 3. The CDR3 length is 15 residues.

This clonotype showed up many times. CDR3 nucleotide sequence: TGTGCCAGCAGTTACCGACAGGGAAACTATGGCTACACCTTC. Translation gives CASSYRQGNYGYTF. The chain has TRBV6-2 or TRBV6-3 and TRBJ1-2; 7 bases are a match to TRBD1. This CDR3 is built from 14 residues. Germline CDR1 is MNHEY and CDR2 is SVGEGT. With V trimmed by 2 bases and J by 2 bases, 2 bases remained unmatched.

Many counts were recorded for this clonotype. The chain employs TRBV7-9 and TRBJ2-4, with a weak D call TRBD1 (5 bases). V lost 5 bases to trimming and J lost 0 bases, with 11 bases between them. The CDR3 is 15 amino acids. The germline gives CDR1 SEHNR, CDR2 FQNEAQ (reference sequence). This chain's CDR3 is CASSMAGLAKNIQYF. The CDR3 coding sequence is TGTGCCAGCAGCATGGCAGGGTTAGCCAAAAACATTCAGTACTTC. The full variable domain, completed using reference TRBV7-9 and TRBJ2-4, is DTGVSQNPRHKITKRGQNVTFRCDPISEHNRLYWYRQTLGQGPEFLTYFQNEAQLEKSRLLSDRFSAERPKGSFSTLEIQRTEQGDSAMYLCASSMAGLAKNIQYFGAGTRLSVL.

This clonotype was recorded many times. This chain uses TRBV5-1 with TRBJ1-2; D not resolved. Per the germline V gene, CDR1 is SGHRS and CDR2 is YFSETQ. The CDR3 runs 12 residues. Trimming left V 3 bases short and J 2 bases short, with 5 bases between. CDR3 sequence: CASSYRNYGYTF. Written as DNA, the CDR3 is TGCGCCAGCAGCTACAGAAACTATGGCTACACCTTC.

The CDR3 spells CSVSGTGVHEQYF. For the CDR3, the DNA is TGCAGCGTTTCCGGGACAGGGGTCCACGAGCAGTACTTC. This chain links TRBV29-1 with TRBJ2-7, with 10 nucleotides matching TRBD1. V lost 5 bases and J lost 5; bases outside the gene matches: 6. Germline V gives CDR1 SQVTM, CDR2 ANQGSEA. The CDR3 has 13 residues.

V and J are TRBV5-1 and TRBJ2-1; TRBD1 aligns across 7 bases. Germline trimming cut 4 bases from V and 2 bases from J; bases unmatched to any gene: 9. The germline gives CDR1 SGHRS, CDR2 YFSETQ. The CDR3 is 16 amino acids. The CDR3 loop reads CASSKYRGSPYNEQFF. The CDR3 bases are TGCGCCAGCAGCAAATACAGGGGTAGTCCCTACAATGAGCAGTTCTTC. The full variable domain, completed using reference TRBV5-1 and TRBJ2-1, is KAGVTQTPRYLIKTRGQQVTLSCSPISGHRSVSWYQQTPGQGLQFLFEYFSETQRNKGNFPGRFSGRQFSNSRSEMNVSTLELGDSALYLCASSKYRGSPYNEQFFGPGTRLTVL.

There are a few counts of this clonotype. V and J are TRBV14 and TRBJ2-2; D ambiguous. The germline V and J ends were trimmed by 2 bases and 7 bases, with 8 bases remaining between them. Germline V gene lookup returns CDR1 SGHDN and CDR2 FVKESK. The CDR3 totals 13 residues. For the CDR3, the DNA is TGTGCCAGCAGCCAACTGGGTGGCGGGGAGCTGTTTTTT. As protein: CASSQLGGGELFF.

The rearrangement joins TRBV24-1 to TRBJ2-2, with 8 bases matching TRBD2. The CDR3 is 15 residues long. Germline V gives CDR1 KGHDR, CDR2 SFDVKD. With V trimmed by 6 bases and J by 6 bases, 8 bases remained unmatched. This CDR3 is CATSRPGLGAGELFF. CDR3 in DNA: TGTGCCACCAGTCGACCGGGACTAGGGGCCGGGGAGCTGTTTTTT.

This clonotype was found a few times. The V call is TRBV11-2, the J call TRBJ2-3; D is ambiguous. This CDR3 is 15 amino acids long. The ends were cut back, 4 bases at V and 1 base at J, with 12 bases in the middle. Germline V lookup: CDR1 SGHAT, CDR2 FQNNGV. The CDR3 DNA reads TGTGCCAGCAGCTCTAGTGGGATACGCACAGATACGCAGTATTTT. It translates to CASSSSGIRTDTQYF.

This clonotype was observed a handful of times. This sequence joins TRBV28 and TRBJ1-1, with TRBD1 as a possible D gene (6 bases). V was trimmed by 2 bases and J by 4 bases, leaving 11 bases between them. The germline V gene has CDR1 MDHEN and CDR2 SYDVKM. This CDR3 has 14 residues. The chain's CDR3 is CASSLVRGGTEAFF. The CDR3 DNA sequence: TGTGCCAGCAGTTTAGTCAGGGGCGGCACTGAAGCTTTCTTT.

The chain is built from TRBV29-1 and TRBJ2-5; D ambiguous. Trimming removed 0 bases at V and 2 bases at J, with 10 bases between. In germline, CDR1 is SQVTM, CDR2 ANQGSEA. The length of the CDR3 is 14 residues. CDR3 region: CSVEDWGSQETQYF. The CDR3 nucleotides read TGCAGCGTTGAAGATTGGGGAAGTCAAGAGACCCAGTACTTC.

The chain combines TRBV20-1 with TRBJ2-7; D remains unclear. Per germline, CDR1 DFQATT and CDR2 SNEGSKA (reference sequence). Deletions cut 3 bases from V and 0 bases from J, with 9 bases between. This CDR3 contains 13 residues. CDR3 sequence: CSASKVSSYEQYF. The CDR3 DNA follows: TGCAGTGCTAGCAAGGTCAGCTCCTACGAGCAGTACTTC.

This clonotype was counted only a few times. The chain joins TRBV27 to TRBJ1-3; no clear D gene. Germline V gene lookup returns CDR1 MNHEY and CDR2 SMNVEV (reference sequence). Trimming took 5 bases from V and 1 from J, leaving 12 bases between them. The CDR3 spans 15 residues. The CDR3 nucleotides read TGTGCCAGCAGTAGGACGTTCCAGTCTGGAAACACCATATATTTT. Its translation: CASSRTFQSGNTIYF.

This clonotype was detected only a few times. The CDR3 DNA is TGTGCCACCAGCAGAGAGGGACTAGCGGGAGAAGAGACCCAGTACTTC. Protein sequence: CATSREGLAGEETQYF. The chain links TRBV15 to TRBJ2-5, with 14 bases matching TRBD2. The J segment lost 3 bases and the V segment lost 0 bases, leaving 0 bases of the junction unmatched. CDR1 is LNHNV, CDR2 YYDKDF, per germline (reference sequence). The CDR3 extends over 16 amino acids.

CDR3 nucleotides: TGTGCCAGCAGCAAGACAGCGGCCTACGAGCAGTACTTC. It is translated as CASSKTAAYEQYF. The chain couples TRBV3-1 to TRBJ2-7; possibly TRBD1 or TRBD2 for D (5 bases each). Germline values: CDR1 LGHDT, CDR2 YNNKEL (reference sequence). V dropped 5 bases and J dropped 2 bases, with 10 bases sitting between them. The CDR3 is made up of 13 amino acids.

The gene calls are TRBV12-3 or TRBV12-4 and TRBJ2-5; the D is unclear. Deletions cut 2 bases from V and 4 bases from J, with 8 bases between. The CDR3 loop spans 13 amino acids. The CDR3 sequence: CASSLYVAETQYF. Here the CDR3 DNA reads TGTGCCAGCAGTTTATACGTCGCAGAGACCCAGTACTTC.

The table lists this clonotype with a few counts. The genes are TRBV7-9 and TRBJ2-7; 7 nucleotides line up with TRBD1. Per the germline V gene, CDR1 is SEHNR and CDR2 is FQNEAQ (reference sequence). V was pared by 5 bases and J by 3 bases, with 10 bases of the junction left unmatched. The CDR3 has 15 amino acids. The CDR3, as DNA: TGTGCCAGCAGCCCAATACAGGGGTTAGTCTACGAGCAGTACTTC. Translating gives CASSPIQGLVYEQYF.

DNA of the CDR3: TGTGCCAGCAGCTTAAAAATTGGGAGTTTCTACGAGCAGTACTTC. Protein sequence: CASSLKIGSFYEQYF. The chain is built from TRBV7-9 and TRBJ2-7, with a weak D call TRBD2 (5 bases). The CDR3 is 15 amino acids. V was trimmed by 2 bases and J by 3 bases, leaving 14 bases between them. Per the germline V gene, CDR1 is SEHNR and CDR2 is FQNEAQ (reference sequence).

This chain joins TRBV6-5 and TRBJ2-5; the D call may be TRBD1 or TRBD2 (5 bases each). The germline V gene has CDR1 MNHEY and CDR2 SVGAGI. The V end lost 0 bases, the J end lost 9 bases, and 14 bases lay between the germline ends. This CDR3 region has 14 residues. This CDR3 reads CASSYSTGRPPQYF. The CDR3 DNA sequence: TGTGCCAGCAGTTACTCGACGGGGCGGCCCCCCCAGTACTTC.

This clonotype was picked up many times. The chain employs TRBV7-2 and TRBJ2-1, with 7 bases matching TRBD1. CDR1 and CDR2 (germline): SGHTA, FQGNSA. CDR3 length: 15 residues. V was pared by 1 base and J by 5 bases, with 5 bases of the junction left unmatched. The CDR3 here is CASSLETGAHNEQFF. The CDR3 nucleotides are TGTGCCAGCAGCTTAGAAACAGGGGCCCACAATGAGCAGTTCTTC.

This clonotype was observed a handful of times. The chain is built from TRBV5-1 and TRBJ1-3, with D hard to call. Germline-derived CDR1 and CDR2 are SGHRS and YFSETQ. The CDR3 totals 16 residues. The V gene lost 1 base and the J gene lost 4 bases, with 15 bases spanning the gap. The CDR3 DNA reads TGCGCCAGCAGCTTGAACTCCCTCGACTCCGGAAACACCATATATTTT. Translated: CASSLNSLDSGNTIYF.

The chain carries TRBV27 and TRBJ2-7, with 9 bases identical to TRBD1. The CDR3 length is 16 residues. From germline, CDR1 is MNHEY and CDR2 SMNVEV (reference sequence). V lost 6 bases, J lost 4 bases, and 13 bases stayed unmatched. The chain's CDR3 is CASRSLLRDREYEQYF. The DNA of the CDR3 is TGTGCCAGCAGATCCCTCCTCCGGGACAGGGAGTACGAGCAGTACTTC.

In its sample, this clonotype was seen many times. The rearrangement uses TRBV5-1 and TRBJ2-1; D is undetermined. The CDR3 totals 15 residues. V lost 4 bases, J lost 0 bases, and 11 bases lay in between. Germline V gene data show CDR1 as SGHRS and CDR2 as YFSETQ. The CDR3 reads CASSPPLSSYNEQFF. CDR3 coding DNA: TGCGCCAGCAGCCCACCCCTGAGCTCCTACAATGAGCAGTTCTTC.

This clonotype was counted between two and nine times. The J gene is TRBJ1-1, the V gene TRBV5-1; D remains unclear. V was trimmed by 4 bases and J by 5 bases, leaving 12 bases between them. The CDR3 is 13 residues long. Per the germline V gene, CDR1 is SGHRS and CDR2 is YFSETQ. CDR3 loop: CASSPLTGTEAFF. CDR3 DNA: TGCGCCAGCAGCCCACTGACCGGGACTGAAGCTTTCTTT.